These T cell receptor beta chains were read from a single sample in a study of response to subunit inactivated influenza vaccine. TCRdb recomputed calls from the RT-PCR reads with MiXCR, one row per CDR3 protein. Seen here are roughly 180,000 distinct CDR3 sequences, around a tenth observed once, and the top ten hold roughly 10%. The specimen was non-naive T cells sorted from PBMCs, collected on the day of vaccination. These receptors came from a man aged 50-59 years who received an inactivated influenza vaccine. Each CDR3 is given with its conserved first and last residue. A D gene is named only where the DNA matches it firmly. Clone size appears in some rows only: once, few, many, or a class for an expanded clone.

>TRBJ1-4|many|-|TRBV28
CASRAGSQKLFF
TGTGCCAGCAGAGCCGGGTCCCAAAAACTGTTTTTT
>TRBJ2-5|-|TRBD2|TRBV12-3/TRBV12-4
CASSLGGRGVIETQYF
TGTGCCAGCAGTTTAGGGGGGCGGGGGGTGATAGAGACCCAGTACTTC
>TRBJ2-3|many|TRBD2|TRBV9
CASSGYSGSSTDTQYF
TGTGCCAGCAGCGGCTATAGCGGGAGCTCGACAGATACGCAGTATTTT
>TRBJ2-1|few|TRBD1|TRBV28
CAIRQGGISYNEQFF
TGTGCCATCAGACAGGGGGGGATCTCCTACAATGAGCAGTTCTTC
>TRBJ1-3|-|-|TRBV7-9
CASSLGRVGNTIYF
TGTGCCAGCAGCTTAGGTCGAGTGGGAAACACCATATATTTT
>TRBJ2-1|-|-|TRBV5-5
CASSLASEQFF
TGTGCCAGCAGCTTGGCCTCGGAGCAGTTCTTC
>TRBJ2-1|once|-|TRBV14
CASSLSLYSFYNEQFF
TGTGCCAGCAGCCTTTCCCTATACAGCTTCTACAATGAGCAGTTCTTC
>TRBJ2-3|few|-|TRBV6-2/TRBV6-3
CASRTPGRDTQYF
TGTGCCAGCCGGACTCCTGGTCGAGATACGCAGTATTTT
>TRBJ1-6|many|-|TRBV5-1
CASSLEGYNSPLHF
TGCGCCAGCAGCTTGGAAGGGTATAATTCACCCCTCCACTTT
>TRBJ2-7|many|TRBD2|TRBV6-1
CASRGTSGSSYEQYF
TGTGCCAGCAGAGGTACTAGCGGGTCCTCCTACGAGCAGTACTTC
>TRBJ2-2|many|TRBD2|TRBV5-6
CASSLAGGLGTGELFF
TGTGCCAGCAGCTTGGCGGGGGGGCTCGGCACCGGGGAGCTGTTTTTT
>TRBJ2-7|few|-|TRBV25-1
CASSETGTISYEQYF
TGTGCCAGCAGTGAAACGGGGACAATATCCTACGAGCAGTACTTC
>TRBJ1-6|few|TRBD1|TRBV28
CASSPTGYNSPLHF
TGTGCCAGCAGTCCGACAGGGTATAATTCACCCCTCCACTTT
>TRBJ1-6|-|-|TRBV20-1
CSASPGDTYNSPLHF
TGCAGTGCTAGCCCCGGAGACACCTATAATTCACCCCTCCACTTT
>TRBJ2-4|-|-|TRBV5-1
CASSPRVLAKNIQYF
TGCGCCAGCAGCCCCCGGGTATTAGCCAAAAACATTCAGTACTTC
>TRBJ2-7|many|-|TRBV7-9
CASSLDFYSYEQYF
TGTGCCAGCAGCTTAGACTTCTACTCCTACGAGCAGTACTTC
>TRBJ1-1|-|TRBD1|TRBV11-2
CASSFSGTGAEAFF
TGTGCCAGCAGCTTCTCCGGGACAGGGGCTGAAGCTTTCTTT
>TRBJ2-1|few|TRBD2|TRBV5-1
CASSLALAGIGNEQFF
TGCGCCAGCAGCTTGGCTTTAGCGGGGATAGGCAATGAGCAGTTCTTC
>TRBJ2-3|many|-|TRBV20-1
CSASRGPVGDTQYF
TGCAGTGCTAGTCGGGGCCCCGTGGGAGATACGCAGTATTTT
>TRBJ1-2|few|TRBD1|TRBV10-3
CAIKPGQGDYGYTF
TGTGCCATCAAGCCGGGACAGGGTGATTATGGCTACACCTTC
>TRBJ1-1|many|-|TRBV5-1
CASSLTGISEAFF
TGCGCCAGCAGCTTGACAGGGATATCTGAAGCTTTCTTT
>TRBJ2-3|many|-|TRBV10-3
CAISESSRYRAVKDTQYF
TGTGCCATCAGTGAAAGTTCCAGGTACAGGGCGGTGAAGGATACGCAGTATTTT
>TRBJ2-1|few|-|TRBV6-1
CASRPRRRAYEQFF
TGTGCCAGCAGACCCCGGCGGCGGGCCTATGAGCAGTTCTTC
>TRBJ2-3|-|-|TRBV29-1
CSLRTYTDTQYF
TGCAGCCTCCGGACTTACACAGATACGCAGTATTTT
>TRBJ2-1|many|TRBD2|TRBV6-2/TRBV6-3
CASRKSGRAKNEQFF
TGTGCCAGCAGAAAAAGCGGGAGGGCTAAGAATGAGCAGTTCTTC
>TRBJ1-1|many|-|TRBV4-2
CASSQDSIALVAFF
TGTGCCAGCAGCCAAGATTCTATCGCATTAGTAGCTTTCTTT
>TRBJ2-7|-|TRBD1|TRBV20-1
CSATDRSGTGVYEQYF
TGCAGTGCCACCGACCGATCCGGGACAGGGGTCTACGAGCAGTACTTC
>TRBJ2-3|-|TRBD2|TRBV10-3
CVISEPGLAGGYTQYF
TGTGTCATCAGTGAGCCGGGACTAGCGGGGGGGTATACGCAGTATTTT
>TRBJ1-4|-|-|TRBV6-1
CASSERRVREKLFF
TGTGCCAGCAGTGAACGGCGGGTGAGGGAAAAACTGTTTTTT
>TRBJ2-7|-|-|TRBV25-1
CASSVGREQYF
TGTGCCAGCAGTGTGGGGCGCGAGCAGTACTTC
>TRBJ2-1|-|-|TRBV20-1
CSASPTGRIGNEQFF
TGCAGTGCTAGCCCAACAGGGAGGATCGGCAATGAGCAGTTCTTC
>TRBJ1-2|few|-|TRBV10-3
CAINRGSLDYGYTF
TGTGCCATCAACAGAGGGAGTCTCGACTATGGCTACACCTTC
>TRBJ2-2|-|TRBD1|TRBV25-1
CASGDRGPPGELFF
TGTGCCAGCGGCGACAGGGGGCCCCCCGGGGAGCTGTTTTTT
>TRBJ1-1|many|-|TRBV11-2
CASSTDVNTEAFF
TGTGCCAGCAGCACCGACGTGAACACTGAAGCTTTCTTT
>TRBJ1-6|-|TRBD1|TRBV6-5
CASSYLGQGGNYNSPLHF
TGTGCCAGCAGTTACTTAGGGCAGGGGGGAAATTATAATTCACCCCTCCACTTT
>TRBJ2-3|-|TRBD2|TRBV4-2
CASSPSPGGGADTQYF
TGTGCCAGCAGCCCTTCACCGGGAGGTGGAGCAGATACGCAGTATTTT
>TRBJ2-5|few|-|TRBV27
CASSSRYLQETQYF
TGTGCCAGCAGTTCCAGGTATCTGCAAGAGACCCAGTACTTC
>TRBJ2-3|-|TRBD1|TRBV7-2
CASLQGITDTQYF
TGTGCCAGCTTACAGGGGATCACAGATACGCAGTATTTT
>TRBJ1-5|many|-|TRBV5-1
CASSLGNSNQPQHF
TGCGCCAGCAGCTTGGGAAATAGCAATCAGCCCCAGCATTTT
>TRBJ2-7|few|-|TRBV6-1
CASSATWSPLYEQYF
TGTGCCAGCAGCGCGACCTGGAGCCCCCTCTACGAGCAGTACTTC
>TRBJ1-3|few|-|TRBV20-1
CSAREARKGNTIYF
TGCAGTGCTAGAGAGGCCAGAAAGGGAAACACCATATATTTT
>TRBJ1-5|many|-|TRBV6-1
CASSGRGPGINQPQHF
TGTGCCAGCAGTGGCCGAGGACCGGGAATAAATCAGCCCCAGCATTTT
>TRBJ1-6|many|-|TRBV7-9
CASSFSNSPLHF
TGTGCCAGCAGTTTCTCTAATTCACCCCTCCACTTT
>TRBJ1-2|many|-|TRBV28
CASSLVSGSTRYGYTF
TGTGCCAGCAGTTTAGTTTCGGGCAGTACCCGATATGGCTACACCTTC
>TRBJ2-7|-|TRBD2|TRBV20-1
CSARDLGGRGEQYF
TGCAGTGCTAGAGATCTGGGAGGGAGGGGCGAGCAGTACTTC
>TRBJ1-4|few|TRBD1|TRBV11-2
CASSPGTGGGKLFF
TGTGCCAGCAGCCCTGGGACAGGGGGAGGAAAACTGTTTTTT
>TRBJ2-7|-|TRBD2|TRBV3-1
CASSQDVAGGHPYEQYF
TGTGCCAGCAGCCAAGATGTGGCGGGGGGGCACCCCTACGAGCAGTACTTC
>TRBJ1-2|-|-|TRBV20-1
CSASQGYGYTF
TGCAGTGCTTCCCAGGGGTATGGCTACACCTTC
>TRBJ1-2|few|-|TRBV6-2/TRBV6-3
CASSSVRGYTF
TGTGCCAGCAGTTCAGTGAGGGGCTACACCTTC
>TRBJ2-7|once|-|TRBV14
CASSQRTEFYEQYF
TGTGCCAGCAGCCAACGGACAGAATTTTACGAGCAGTACTTC
>TRBJ2-6|-|-|TRBV28
CASSLLIPGRYSGANVLTF
TGTGCCAGCAGTCTTCTGATCCCGGGACGGTACTCTGGGGCCAACGTCCTGACTTTC
>TRBJ1-2|many|-|TRBV5-6
CASSRDTNYGYTF
TGTGCCAGCAGCCGGGACACCAACTATGGCTACACCTTC